The 30 T cell receptor beta chains below come from one sample, sequenced in a study of T-cell memory formation after mild COVID-19. TCRdb itself ran the 5' RACE reads through MiXCR, one entry per CDR3 protein. The table lists under 300,000 distinct CDR3 sequences, 7.5% to 9.5% of them singletons, with approximately 23% in the top ten. Sequenced: PBMCs or a T cell subset sorted from them (not recorded which). The receptor set was obtained from a man aged 18 to 30 who had mild COVID-19 (a few samples of this study predate the infection). Cell type and time point are not known.

This clonotype was observed a handful of times. This chain uses TRBV5-1 with TRBJ2-7; D uncertain. Germline lookup yields CDR1 SGHRS and CDR2 YFSETQ. The CDR3 has 15 amino acids. Trimming shortened V by 5 bases and J by 3 bases, and 18 bases separated the two germline ends. The chain's CDR3 is CASSQRRDKRYEQYF. In nucleotides, the CDR3 is TGCGCCAGCAGTCAAAGGAGAGACAAGCGCTACGAGCAGTACTTC.

The sample holds many counts of this clonotype. The rearrangement uses TRBV5-1 and TRBJ2-3, with D tentatively TRBD2 (6 bases). Germline V CDR1 and CDR2: SGHRS, YFSETQ. V was clipped by 5 bases and J by 0 bases, with 16 bases between them. CDR3 length: 16 residues. The chain's CDR3 is CASRPGGAASTDTQYF. CDR3 DNA sequence: TGCGCCAGCAGACCCGGAGGGGCGGCTAGCACAGATACGCAGTATTTT.

V and J are TRBV9 and TRBJ1-2, with a possible D match to TRBD1 (5 bases). V lost 3 bases to trimming and J lost 7 bases, with 16 bases between them. CDR1 and CDR2 (germline): SGDLS, YYNGEE. The CDR3 consists of 14 residues. CDR3 nucleotide sequence: TGTGCCAGCAGCGGGAGAAACTTGGGGGGTGGCTACACCTTC. As protein: CASSGRNLGGGYTF.

The chain combines TRBV2 with TRBJ1-1, with D perhaps TRBD1 (5 bases). The germline gives CDR1 SNHLY, CDR2 FYNNEI. The CDR3 contains 18 residues. The V end lost 1 base, the J end lost 5 bases, and 23 bases lay between the germline ends. This CDR3 is CASSEGGERTSEGTEAFF. CDR3 DNA: TGTGCCAGCAGTGAAGGTGGCGAGAGGACATCCGAGGGGACTGAAGCTTTCTTT.

The chain couples TRBV6-4 to TRBJ2-5, with 10 bases matching TRBD2. Per the germline V gene, CDR1 is MRHNA and CDR2 is SNTAGT. The CDR3 is made up of 17 amino acids. The V and J ends lost 6 bases and 5 bases, in that order; junction bases with no gene match: 15. The CDR3 loop is CASSSTLSGGEEETQYF. As DNA, the CDR3 is TGTGCCAGCAGCAGTACCCTCAGCGGGGGGGAGGAGGAGACCCAGTACTTC.

The sample holds a few counts of this clonotype. The gene calls are TRBV2 and TRBJ1-2; D unresolved. This CDR3 region has 12 residues. The germline CDR1 and CDR2 sequences are SNHLY and FYNNEI. V was pared by 2 bases and J by 8 bases, with 9 bases between. The CDR3 sequence: CASSEQYRGYTF. CDR3 DNA sequence: TGTGCCAGCAGTGAACAGTATCGCGGCTACACCTTC.

V usage is TRBV6-6 and J usage is TRBJ2-3; 9 bases fit TRBD2. Germline lookup yields CDR1 MNHNY and CDR2 SVGAGI (reference sequence). With 0 bases clipped from V and 9 bases from J, the junction kept 10 bases outside the gene matches. The CDR3 is 16 residues long. The CDR3: CASSYSAGGVNPTQYF. CDR3 coding DNA: TGTGCCAGCAGTTACTCAGCGGGGGGCGTCAACCCCACGCAGTATTTT.

The table lists this clonotype with a count of one. The V and J genes are TRBV4-1 and TRBJ2-3, with 7 bases matching TRBD2. Germline V gives CDR1 MGHRA, CDR2 YSYEKL. The CDR3 loop spans 18 amino acids. Trimming removed 1 base from V and 3 bases from J; junction bases left unmatched: 13. CDR3 coding DNA: TGCGCCAGCAGCCAAGGTGATTGGGACTACTCCGTAACAGATACGCAGTATTTT. Its translation is CASSQGDWDYSVTDTQYF.

This clonotype was observed a handful of times. The chain combines TRBV7-8 with TRBJ1-5; the D is unclear. Germline values: CDR1 SGHVS, CDR2 FQNEAQ. The CDR3 consists of 16 residues. Deletions cut 5 bases from V and 11 bases from J, with 25 bases between. The DNA of the CDR3 is TGTGCCAGCAGCCCGAGACCGGGAGCACAGAAATCGGCCCAGCATTTT. It yields the protein CASSPRPGAQKSAQHF.

This sequence joins TRBV20-1 and TRBJ2-7; TRBD2 agrees at 8 bases. Germline CDR1 reads DFQATT; CDR2 reads SNEGSKA (reference sequence). V dropped 0 bases and J dropped 3; count of bases not matched to a gene: 7. This CDR3 spans 15 amino acids. CDR3 in amino acids: CSARDPGGGNYEQYF. In nucleotides, the CDR3 is TGCAGTGCTAGAGATCCCGGGGGGGGAAACTACGAGCAGTACTTC.

This clonotype was observed a handful of times. The CDR3: CASSLGSGAELAKNIQYF. The CDR3 bases are TGTGCCAGCAGTTTGGGGTCCGGTGCGGAACTAGCCAAAAACATTCAGTACTTC. The rearrangement links TRBV12-3 or TRBV12-4 to TRBJ2-4, with D unclear. Trimming shortened V by 3 bases and J by 0 bases, and 18 bases separated the two germline ends. The CDR3 consists of 18 residues.

The table lists this clonotype with a few counts. The chain has TRBV23-1 and TRBJ1-6; 9 nucleotides line up with TRBD1. TRBV23-1 is an ORF, with its function uncertain. The junction had 5 bases not matched to a gene; V was cut back by 3 bases and J by 8 bases. The CDR3 spans 15 residues. The CDR3 region has the DNA TGCGCCAGCAGTCACCCCGACAGGGGGGATTCACCCCTCCACTTT. It translates to CASSHPDRGDSPLHF.

This clonotype was observed a handful of times. The V gene is TRBV4-3, the J gene TRBJ1-2, with a possible D match to TRBD1 (5 bases). Between the trimmed V and J ends, which lost 0 bases and 1 base, there was a span of 12 bases. Germline assignment: CDR1 LGHNA and CDR2 YSLEER. This CDR3 has 16 residues. The CDR3 DNA sequence: TGCGCCAGCAGCCAAGATTCGGGACGCCATAACTATGGCTACACCTTC. Its protein is CASSQDSGRHNYGYTF.

This clonotype has just a few counts. The chain uses TRBV20-1 and TRBJ2-1; 9 positions agree with TRBD1. The CDR3 is made up of 15 amino acids. The germline V gene has CDR1 DFQATT and CDR2 SNEGSKA (reference sequence). V was clipped by 6 bases and J by 3 bases; unmatched bases: 9. CDR3 coding DNA: TGCAGTGCCGATATCCGGGACAGGGTCTACAATGAGCAGTTCTTC. This gives the protein CSADIRDRVYNEQFF.

Ten or more counts support this clonotype. CDR3 in DNA: TGTGCCAGCAGTTTACGGGGTTCGAGTGAGACCCAGTACTTC. Translated: CASSLRGSSETQYF. V gene TRBV12-3 or TRBV12-4 combines with J gene TRBJ2-5, with a tentative D call TRBD2 (5 bases). The CDR3 runs 14 residues. V lost 2 bases and J lost 5, with 12 bases in between.

The rearrangement joins TRBV7-2 to TRBJ2-2; tentatively, D is TRBD1 or TRBD2 (5 bases each). This CDR3 has 15 amino acids. Germline CDR1 is SGHTA and CDR2 is FQGNSA. The germline V and J ends were trimmed by 0 bases and 9 bases, with 14 bases remaining between them. CDR3 loop: CASSLAGQPGRELFF. The CDR3 DNA reads TGTGCCAGCAGCTTAGCGGGGCAACCCGGGAGGGAGCTGTTTTTT.

The rearrangement joins TRBV11-2 to TRBJ2-7; D is uncertain. V was shortened by 3 bases and J by 2 bases, with 11 bases between the two germline ends. CDR1 and CDR2 from the germline V gene are SGHAT and FQNNGV. CDR3 size: 14 residues. The chain's CDR3 is CASSFVLGAYEQYF. CDR3 bases: TGTGCCAGCAGCTTCGTTTTAGGAGCCTACGAGCAGTACTTC.

The chain carries TRBV6-5 and TRBJ1-2; possible D gene TRBD1, 5 bases. The V gene lost 7 bases and the J gene lost 6 bases, with 21 bases spanning the gap. The CDR3 is made up of 15 amino acids. The V gene's germline CDR1 is MNHEY and CDR2 SVGAGI. CDR3 region: CASKFEGISGDGYTF. The CDR3, as DNA: TGTGCCAGCAAATTCGAGGGGATCTCAGGAGATGGCTACACCTTC.

The chain recombines TRBV19 with TRBJ2-1; no reliable D call. Looked up from germline, CDR1 is LNHDA and CDR2 is SQIVND (reference sequence). The CDR3 runs to 11 residues. Trimming removed 7 bases from V and 1 base from J, with 2 bases in between. CDR3 bases: TGTGCCAGTATGTCCTACAATGAGCAGTTCTTC. Translated: CASMSYNEQFF.

The chain joins TRBV7-7 to TRBJ2-5, with D hard to call. Trimming took 6 bases from V and 2 from J, leaving 19 bases between them. This CDR3 has 16 amino acids. Looked up from germline, CDR1 is SSHAT and CDR2 is FNYEAQ (reference sequence). The CDR3 loop reads CASSSNHLLDQETQYF. Written as DNA, the CDR3 is TGTGCCAGCAGTTCTAACCACCTTCTAGATCAAGAGACCCAGTACTTC. Variable domain in full (rest from reference TRBV7-7 and TRBJ2-5): GAGVSQSPRYKVTKRGQDVTLRCDPISSHATLYWYQQALGQGPEFLTYFNYEAQPDKSGLPSDRFSAERPEGSISTLTIQRTEQRDSAMYRCASSSNHLLDQETQYFGPGTRLLVL.

This clonotype came up a few times. The chain uses TRBV6-5 and TRBJ2-3; possibly TRBD2 for D (5 bases). The CDR3 runs 16 residues. Per germline, CDR1 MNHEY and CDR2 SVGAGI. Trimming took 0 bases from V and 6 from J, leaving 16 bases between them. The CDR3 reads CASSYSTDYTWDTQYF. The CDR3 coding sequence is TGTGCCAGCAGTTACTCAACCGACTATACTTGGGATACGCAGTATTTT.

There are a few counts of this clonotype. CDR3 coding DNA: TGTGCCAGCAGCTCCCGACCCGGACTAGCGGGACTAAGCTCTGGGGCCAACGTCCTGACTTTC. Amino acids: CASSSRPGLAGLSSGANVLTF. The V call is TRBV11-2, the J call TRBJ2-6; 12 positions agree with TRBD2. Germline assignment: CDR1 SGHAT and CDR2 FQNNGV. Trimming took 4 bases from V and 0 from J; bases not matched to a gene: 13. This CDR3 region has 21 residues.

The V call is TRBV7-9, the J call TRBJ2-7; no firm D call. Trimming left V 1 base short and J 7 bases short, with 11 bases between. The germline V gene encodes CDR1 SEHNR and CDR2 FQNEAQ (reference sequence). The CDR3 totals 13 residues. The CDR3 sequence: CASSLDLGLEQYV. Written as DNA, the CDR3 is TGTGCCAGCAGCTTAGATTTAGGTTTGGAGCAGTACGTC.

This clonotype has a handful of counts. The chain carries TRBV5-1 and TRBJ2-2; D unresolved. Germline lookup yields CDR1 SGHRS and CDR2 YFSETQ. Trimming cost V 1 base and J 0 bases, with 7 bases left between them. CDR3 length equals 15 residues. The CDR3 here is CASSLRASNTGELFF. As DNA, the CDR3 is TGCGCCAGCAGCTTGAGGGCTTCGAACACCGGGGAGCTGTTTTTT.

This clonotype has at least ten counts. The rearrangement links TRBV15 to TRBJ1-1; 7 nucleotides line up with TRBD1. CDR1 is LNHNV and CDR2 is YYDKDF in the germline V gene (reference sequence). V shed 4 bases and J 3 bases; nucleotides not matched to a gene: 2. The CDR3 has 13 residues. The CDR3 protein is CATSTQGDTEAFF. CDR3 DNA: TGTGCCACCAGCACTCAGGGGGACACTGAAGCTTTCTTT.

The J gene is TRBJ2-5, the V gene TRBV7-3; 11 nucleotides match TRBD2. The V gene end was trimmed by 6 bases and the J gene end by 7 bases; junction bases not matched to a gene: 13. Germline V gives CDR1 SGHTA, CDR2 FQGTGA. The CDR3 runs to 16 residues. CDR3 region: CASRPDSGGAAATQYF. CDR3 sequence (DNA): TGTGCCAGCAGGCCCGATAGCGGGGGGGCAGCGGCGACCCAGTACTTC.

This clonotype came up a few times. V usage is TRBV30 and J usage is TRBJ1-1; unclear D gene. Germline-derived CDR1 and CDR2 are GTSNPN and SVGIG (reference sequence). V lost 2 bases and J lost 1, with 5 bases in between. This CDR3 comprises 12 residues. DNA of the CDR3: TGTGCCTGGAGTATGCCGAACACTGAAGCTTTCTTT. It translates to CAWSMPNTEAFF.

The chain is built from TRBV12-3 or TRBV12-4 and TRBJ1-2; tentatively, D is TRBD1 (5 bases). The V gene lost 3 bases and the J gene lost 6 bases, with 8 bases spanning the gap. This CDR3 has 12 amino acids. The CDR3, as DNA: TGTGCCAGCAGTTTGGGGGGTGATGGCTACACCTTC. Translated, it gives CASSLGGDGYTF.

V gene TRBV7-2 combines with J gene TRBJ2-1; D might be TRBD1 (5 bases). The V gene lost 2 bases and the J gene lost 3 bases, with 14 bases spanning the gap. The CDR3 totals 16 residues. In germline, CDR1 is SGHTA, CDR2 FQGNSA. CDR3 amino acids: CASSLWDWGSYNEQFF. The CDR3 nucleotides read TGTGCCAGCAGCTTATGGGATTGGGGCAGCTACAATGAGCAGTTCTTC. The full variable domain, completed using reference TRBV7-2 and TRBJ2-1, is GAGVSQSPSNKVTEKGKDVELRCDPISGHTALYWYRQSLGQGLEFLIYFQGNSAPDKSGLPSDRFSAERTGGSVSTLTIQRTQQEDSAVYLCASSLWDWGSYNEQFFGPGTRLTVL.

This clonotype was counted only a few times. The chain joins TRBV6-5 to TRBJ2-7; 8 bases are shared with TRBD2. Looked up from germline, CDR1 is MNHEY and CDR2 is SVGAGI. The CDR3 runs to 15 residues. V lost 4 bases and J lost 4; bases outside the gene matches: 9. CDR3 sequence (DNA): TGTGCCAGCAGTTTCCGGACTAGCCGATGGTACGAGCAGTACTTC. Residues: CASSFRTSRWYEQYF.